This entry concerns a single T cell receptor beta chain. The antigen is undetermined. This sample is part of a study of shared clonotypes between healthy human individuals. The study, taken as a whole, reports: Exclusively blood specimens were collected; tissue repertoires likely differ.

J gave up 5 bases and V 7 bases, and 11 bases lay outside the gene matches. CDR3 length: 15 residues. CDR1 and CDR2 from the germline V gene are MNHEY and SVGAGI. The protocol was immunoSEQ multiplex PCR, while the TCRdb copy is restricted to in-frame clones and leaves out a portion. This table holds approximately 2.1 million clones, 90% to 95% found once. The rearrangement uses TRBV6-5 and TRBJ1-3; 7 bases are a match to TRBD1. The clonotype originates from a man younger than 35 in good health. Some clones in this sample may be carry-over from other donors' samples. Material for sequencing was naive CD4+ T cells from PBMCs. Subset reported: CD45RA+ positively selected. CDR3 region: CASTPNRDSRNTIYF. CDR3 coding DNA: TGTGCCAGCACCCCTAATCGGGACAGTAGAAACACCATATATTTT.